The 7 T cell receptor beta chains below come from one sample, sequenced in a study of OX40 agonist ivuxolimab in advanced cancers. Profiling relied on immunoSEQ multiplex PCR, and the TCRdb table lists in-frame clones only, not all of them. The sample includes around 140,000 clones, 93% of them seen just once. Here the sequenced sample was CD4+ or CD8+ T cells sorted from blood, taken in a trial of the OX40 agonist ivuxolimab. These receptors all come from an adult with an advanced solid tumor such as melanoma, head and neck, liver or kidney cancer.

This chain joins TRBV2 and TRBJ1-2, with 7 bases matching TRBD1. The ends lost 3 bases at V and 8 bases at J; junction bases unmatched: 12. The CDR3 has 15 amino acids. Looked up from germline, CDR1 is SNHLY and CDR2 is FYNNEI. This chain's CDR3 is CASSDFPGGDGGYTF. In nucleotides, the CDR3 is TGTGCCAGCAGTGACTTTCCAGGGGGAGATGGGGGCTACACCTTC.

The chain has TRBV18 and TRBJ1-1; 9 nucleotides agree with TRBD1. The V gene's germline CDR1 is KGHSH and CDR2 LQKENI. V gave up 2 bases and J gave up 3 bases; unmatched junction bases: 4. The CDR3 has 15 amino acids. The CDR3 sequence: CASSPNRGLDTEAFF. The DNA for the CDR3 is TGTGCCAGCTCACCAAACAGGGGGCTGGACACTGAAGCTTTCTTT.

This chain links TRBV4-1 with TRBJ1-3; D gene uncertain. The CDR3 totals 15 residues. The germline gives CDR1 MGHRA, CDR2 YSYEKL. V lost 0 bases and J lost 2, with 8 bases in between. CDR3 DNA sequence: TGCGCCAGCAGCCAAGATTCGCGGACTGGAAACACCATATATTTT. Amino acids: CASSQDSRTGNTIYF.

The J gene is TRBJ1-1, the V gene TRBV11-1; D is possibly TRBD1 (6 bases). The CDR3 is 15 amino acids. Trimming cost V 2 bases and J 5 bases, with 15 bases left between them. Germline V gene data show CDR1 as SGHAT and CDR2 as FQDESV (reference sequence). CDR3 sequence: CASSLRGTSPTEAFF. CDR3 DNA: TGTGCCAGCAGCTTAAGGGGGACAAGCCCGACTGAAGCTTTCTTT. The whole variable domain, remainder taken from reference TRBV11-1 and TRBJ1-1, is EAEVAQSPRYKITEKSQAVAFWCDPISGHATLYWYRQILGQGPELLVQFQDESVVDDSQLPKDRFSAERLKGVDSTLKIQPAELGDSAMYLCASSLRGTSPTEAFFGQGTRLTVV.

The chain uses TRBV27 and TRBJ1-1, with D hard to call. V was clipped by 3 bases and J by 2 bases, with 10 bases between them. The CDR3 totals 14 residues. Germline V gives CDR1 MNHEY, CDR2 SMNVEV (reference sequence). DNA of the CDR3: TGTGCCAGCAGTTTCGGCGGCAGAAACACTGAAGCTTTCTTT. Protein: CASSFGGRNTEAFF.

The chain links TRBV28 to TRBJ2-5; 10 nucleotides match TRBD2. Trimming took 5 bases from V and 5 from J; bases not matched to a gene: 11. This CDR3 has 16 residues. Germline V gene data show CDR1 as MDHEN and CDR2 as SYDVKM. CDR3 sequence: CASSPLSGRAGETQYF. Written as DNA, the CDR3 is TGTGCCAGCAGTCCACTGAGCGGGAGGGCGGGGGAGACCCAGTACTTC.

CDR3 sequence reads: CASSVGPRGDTQYF. CDR3 sequence (DNA): TGTGCCAGCAGCGTAGGACCCCGGGGAGATACGCAGTATTTT. The V and J genes are TRBV9 and TRBJ2-3; tentatively, D is TRBD2 (5 bases). There are 14 residues in the CDR3. Trimming removed 0 bases at V and 5 bases at J, with 10 bases between. Germline CDR1 is SGDLS and CDR2 is YYNGEE.